Below are 22 T cell receptor beta chains sequenced from a single sample in a study of blood T cells in healthy people across ages. Combining a sample-barcoded 5' primer with a J-beta primer mix, a second PCR ran for about 7 to 11 cycles. One entry per CDR3 protein results from TCRdb running MiXCR on the 5' RACE reads. In the table there are about 290,000 distinct CDR3 sequences, roughly 29% of which are singletons. The specimen sequenced was blood. The receptors were sampled from a woman in her 70s in good health.

The V gene is TRBV5-1, the J gene TRBJ1-4; TRBD1 matches at 7 bases. Germline V lookup: CDR1 SGHRS, CDR2 YFSETQ. The CDR3 loop spans 15 amino acids. V dropped 3 bases and J dropped 5; count of bases not matched to a gene: 7. CDR3 residues: CASSYGQDGNEKLFF. CDR3 DNA: TGCGCCAGCAGCTACGGACAGGATGGCAATGAAAAACTGTTTTTT.

The chain employs TRBV9 and TRBJ1-4; TRBD1 might be the D (5 bases). The CDR3 loop spans 14 amino acids. The germline gives CDR1 SGDLS, CDR2 YYNGEE. V lost 3 bases and J lost 5, with 11 bases in between. Written as DNA, the CDR3 is TGTGCCAGCAGCGCGAGGGGAGGGAATGAAAAACTGTTTTTT. This sequence encodes CASSARGGNEKLFF.

The CDR3 coding sequence is TGCGCCAGCAGCTTGCGGCCCGTAGCTAGCGGGAGCACAGATACGCAGTATTTT. It is translated as CASSLRPVASGSTDTQYF. This chain connects TRBV5-1 to TRBJ2-3; 8 nucleotides match TRBD2. Per the germline V gene, CDR1 is SGHRS and CDR2 is YFSETQ. The CDR3 extends over 18 amino acids. Unmatched junction bases numbered 10, after V lost 1 base and J lost 0 bases.

This clonotype came up many times. The chain joins TRBV18 to TRBJ1-4; D unresolved. Between the trimmed V and J ends, which lost 1 base and 10 bases, there was a span of 10 bases. CDR3 length equals 13 residues. The germline gives CDR1 KGHSH, CDR2 LQKENI. The CDR3, as DNA: TGTGCCAGCTCACCACAGAGCGGGCGAAAACTGTTTTTT. Its translation is CASSPQSGRKLFF.

V usage is TRBV29-1 and J usage is TRBJ1-2; possibly TRBD1 for D (5 bases). The germline V and J ends were trimmed by 5 bases and 2 bases, with 12 bases remaining between them. There are 13 residues in the CDR3. Germline CDR1 SQVTM, CDR2 ANQGSEA. In nucleotides, the CDR3 is TGCAGCGTTACTGGAGGGACCAACTATGGCTACACCTTC. Translating it yields CSVTGGTNYGYTF.

The CDR3 DNA reads as TGCAGTGGGTGGGGTGGGGAGACCCAGTACTTC. It translates to CSGWGGETQYF. V gene TRBV20-1 combines with J gene TRBJ2-5; D gene unclear. The CDR3 length is 11 residues. Trimming took 7 bases from V and 5 from J, leaving 11 bases between them. Germline values: CDR1 DFQATT, CDR2 SNEGSKA (reference sequence).

This clonotype was counted only a few times. The rearrangement uses TRBV20-1 and TRBJ2-3; D is unclear. This CDR3 is built from 11 residues. Germline V gives CDR1 DFQATT, CDR2 SNEGSKA (reference sequence). The CDR3 here is CILTQTDTQYF. CDR3 DNA sequence: TGCATTTTGACCCAAACAGATACGCAGTATTTT.

This clonotype has just a few counts. V usage is TRBV5-1 and J usage is TRBJ1-6; TRBD1 is a possible D gene (6 bases). Trimming stripped 4 bases from V and 10 bases from J, with 18 bases between. CDR1 is SGHRS and CDR2 is YFSETQ in the germline V gene. The CDR3 has 15 amino acids. The DNA for the CDR3 is TGCGCCAGCAGCCAGGGGACGGACGCAAGCTCACCCCTCCACTTT. It encodes CASSQGTDASSPLHF. Looking up the rest from reference TRBV5-1 and TRBJ1-6 gives the full variable domain: KAGVTQTPRYLIKTRGQQVTLSCSPISGHRSVSWYQQTPGQGLQFLFEYFSETQRNKGNFPGRFSGRQFSNSRSEMNVSTLELGDSALYLCASSQGTDASSPLHFGNGTRLTVT.

The chain links TRBV28 to TRBJ2-5, with D possibly TRBD1 on 6 matching bases. With 4 bases removed from V and 2 bases from J, the gap between germline ends came to 11 bases. This CDR3 comprises 14 residues. Germline CDR1 is MDHEN and CDR2 is SYDVKM. The CDR3 region is CASSWGQLQETQYF. The CDR3 DNA reads as TGTGCCAGCAGTTGGGGACAACTTCAAGAGACCCAGTACTTC.

Note on this clonotype: A read error may account for a junction end that differs from germline. The chain carries TRBV5-3 and TRBJ2-5; perhaps TRBD2 as D (6 bases). Matching the DNA end better, TRBJ2-1 makes the J call doubtful. TRBV5-3 is given ORF status, its function remaining uncertain. The CDR3 contains 15 residues. CDR3 DNA: TGTGCCAGCAGCTTGGAGGGACTCTTGGCGAATGAGCAGTTCTTC. It translates to CASSLEGLLANEQFF.

This clonotype occurred a few times. The chain combines TRBV28 with TRBJ1-4; D not resolved. Deletions cut 1 base from V and 6 bases from J, with 3 bases between. CDR1 and CDR2 (germline): MDHEN, SYDVKM. This CDR3 region has 12 residues. The CDR3 is CASSLLDEKLFF. In DNA form, the CDR3 reads TGTGCCAGCAGTTTATTGGATGAAAAACTGTTTTTT. The entire variable domain, with the rest obtained from reference TRBV28 and TRBJ1-4, is as follows: DVKVTQSSRYLVKRTGEKVFLECVQDMDHENMFWYRQDPGLGLRLIYFSYDVKMKEKGDIPEGYSVSREKKERFSLILESASTNQTSMYLCASSLLDEKLFFGSGTQLSVL.

Details on this clonotype: A much larger clone is a single base away; this may be a read error. This chain joins TRBV5-1 and TRBJ2-1; TRBD1 or TRBD2 may be the D gene (5 bases each). Trimming removed 4 bases at V and 0 bases at J, with 14 bases between. This CDR3 contains 16 residues. Germline V CDR1 and CDR2: SGHRS, YFSETQ. The CDR3 here is CASSPGTLSSYNEQFF. Written as DNA, the CDR3 is TGCGCCAGCAGCCCTGGGACCCTGAGCTCCTACAATGAGCAGTTCTTC.

This clonotype was seen more than once but under ten times. The chain employs TRBV6-6 and TRBJ2-5; the D is unclear. In germline, CDR1 is MNHNY, CDR2 SVGAGI (reference sequence). V lost 4 bases, J lost 7 bases, and 16 bases lay in between. The length of the CDR3 is 14 residues. Here the CDR3 DNA reads TGTGCCAGCAGTTCCCTCAGGCTAGGCGTGACCCAGTACTTC. It is translated as CASSSLRLGVTQYF.

In nucleotides, the CDR3 is TGCAGCGTTGAAGATTCTCCGGAGACCCAGTACTTC. Its translation is CSVEDSPETQYF. This chain connects TRBV29-1 to TRBJ2-5; D unclear. Trimming took 0 bases from V and 5 from J, leaving 7 bases between them. The V gene's germline CDR1 is SQVTM and CDR2 ANQGSEA. The CDR3 runs 12 residues.

The V call is TRBV5-1, the J call TRBJ2-5; TRBD2 aligns across 10 bases. The J call is in doubt because the DNA end fits TRBJ2-1 better. In germline, CDR1 is SGHRS, CDR2 YFSETQ. CDR3 length: 15 residues. In DNA form, the CDR3 reads TGCGCCAGCAGCTATACTAGCGGGACTACCAATGAGCAGTTCTTC. Translating gives CASSYTSGTTNEQFF.

The V call is TRBV5-1, the J call TRBJ2-5; D perhaps matches TRBD2 (6 bases). The DNA matches TRBJ2-7 better at its end, which makes the J call doubtful. CDR1 and CDR2 from the germline V gene are SGHRS and YFSETQ. The CDR3 runs 15 residues. Here the CDR3 reads CASSLGGGPKAEQYF. The CDR3 DNA sequence: TGCGCCAGCAGCTTGGGAGGAGGGCCCAAGGCCGAGCAGTACTTC.

This clonotype came up many times. V is TRBV20-1 and J is TRBJ1-4, with D perhaps matching TRBD1 (5 bases). The CDR3 covers 16 residues. V lost 3 bases to trimming and J lost 0 bases, with 14 bases between them. Germline CDR1 reads DFQATT; CDR2 reads SNEGSKA (reference sequence). DNA for the CDR3: TGCAGTGCTAGGGGGGTGCCGGGCACAACTAATGAAAAACTGTTTTTT. This encodes CSARGVPGTTNEKLFF.

The chain is built from TRBV29-1 and TRBJ2-5; D is perhaps TRBD2 (7 bases). The end of the DNA aligns better with TRBJ2-1, so the J call may be wrong. The V gene's germline CDR1 is SQVTM and CDR2 ANQGSEA. This CDR3 region has 15 residues. CDR3 loop: CSVDRAGQVRYEQFF. CDR3 nucleotide sequence: TGCAGCGTCGATCGAGCGGGACAAGTACGTTATGAGCAGTTCTTC.

This clonotype was counted between two and nine times. The V gene is TRBV29-1, the J gene TRBJ2-2; no clear D. Germline V gene lookup returns CDR1 SQVTM and CDR2 ANQGSEA. Deletions cut 6 bases from V and 2 bases from J, with 13 bases between. CDR3 size: 14 residues. In DNA form, the CDR3 reads TGCAGCGTAACCGGGTTAGCAAACACCGGGGAGCTGTTTTTT. This translates into CSVTGLANTGELFF.

This clonotype turned up a few times. The V call is TRBV24-1, the J call TRBJ2-1; TRBD1 is a possible D gene (5 bases). V lost 6 bases, J lost 6 bases, and 14 bases lay in between. This CDR3 region has 14 residues. Germline-derived CDR1 and CDR2 are KGHDR and SFDVKD. CDR3 in amino acids: CATSRGKGVNEQFF. The DNA of the CDR3 is TGTGCCACCAGTCGCGGAAAAGGGGTCAATGAGCAGTTCTTC.

This chain uses TRBV7-9 with TRBJ2-3; 9 bases fit TRBD2. CDR1 and CDR2 from the germline V gene are SEHNR and FQNEAQ (reference sequence). CDR3 size: 14 residues. V shed 5 bases and J 9 bases; nucleotides not matched to a gene: 9. In DNA, the CDR3 is TGTGCCAGCAGCCCGCCTAGCGGGGAGATAACGCAGTATTTT. It yields the protein CASSPPSGEITQYF.

This rearrangement joins TRBV29-1 to TRBJ2-5, with TRBD1 matching 10 bases. The last part of the DNA fits TRBJ2-1 better; the J call may be wrong. Germline V gene sequence: CDR1 SQVTM, CDR2 ANQGSEA. The CDR3 totals 14 residues. The CDR3 here is CSSRGQGFGNEQFF. The CDR3 DNA sequence: TGCAGCTCCCGGGGACAGGGGTTCGGCAATGAGCAGTTCTTC.